This T cell receptor beta chain derives from a study of Ad26.COV2.S vaccination and SARS-CoV-2 variants. TCRdb keeps only in-frame clones here, not all; method: immunoSEQ multiplex PCR. The data contain 200,000 to 250,000 clones, roughly 88% of them singletons. This CDR3 region has 13 residues. Germline V gives CDR1 SGHVS, CDR2 FQNEAQ. Trimming left V 5 bases short and J 3 bases short, with 11 bases between. Treatment denoted: around 19 received Ad26.COV2.S at low or high dose, single or two shots; roughly five received placebo; per-sample allocation not given. Collection of samples fell on day 63 after the first vaccine or placebo injection.

This clonotype originated in a person aged 18-60 years who received the Ad26.COV2.S COVID-19 vaccine or a placebo. This sequence joins TRBV7-8 and TRBJ2-7; D possibly corresponds to TRBD2 (5 bases). The sequencing here drew on peripheral blood, taken in a trial of Ad26.COV2.S vaccine versus placebo. The CDR3 coding sequence is TGTGCCAGCAGCCCCCGGAGGATCTACGAGCAGTACTTC. Protein sequence: CASSPRRIYEQYF. Drawing the rest from reference TRBV7-8 and TRBJ2-7, the complete variable domain is GAGVSQSPRYKVAKRGQDVALRCDPISGHVSLFWYQQALGQGPEFLTYFQNEAQLDKSGLPSDRFFAERPEGSVSTLKIQRTQQEDSAVYLCASSPRRIYEQYFGPGTRLTVT.